The clone carrying this T cell receptor beta chain came up many times. Its antigen is undetermined. The sample originates from a study of T cells in Graves' hyperthyroidism and ophthalmopathy. J lost 4 bases, V lost 1 base, and 6 bases had no gene match. This CDR3 comprises 15 residues. Germline-derived CDR1 and CDR2 are SGHAT and FQNNGV. TCR beta CDR3 region amplification was performed from RNA transcripts. First-round RT-PCR of the TCR CDR3 relied on the HTBI primer set. TCRdb fed the multiplex PCR reads into MiXCR, producing one record per CDR3 protein. The sample shows hundreds of thousands of distinct CDR3 sequences, around 20% of them seen only once. General study results and limits: Among clonotypes expanded in thyroid above 0.001, most were also found in blood. Model predictions of ophthalmopathy came a median approximately 6.2 months before onset.

PBMCs were collected from a roughly 10 ml volume of fresh peripheral blood. The sample comprised blood. The chain has TRBV11-2 and TRBJ2-7; 8 bases are a match to TRBD1. The clonotype was recovered from a man aged 25 to 45 with Graves' ophthalmopathy. CDR3 nucleotide sequence: TGTGCCAGCAGCTTAGTGCCAGGGGGCAGGTACGAGCAGTACTTC. Its protein product is CASSLVPGGRYEQYF.